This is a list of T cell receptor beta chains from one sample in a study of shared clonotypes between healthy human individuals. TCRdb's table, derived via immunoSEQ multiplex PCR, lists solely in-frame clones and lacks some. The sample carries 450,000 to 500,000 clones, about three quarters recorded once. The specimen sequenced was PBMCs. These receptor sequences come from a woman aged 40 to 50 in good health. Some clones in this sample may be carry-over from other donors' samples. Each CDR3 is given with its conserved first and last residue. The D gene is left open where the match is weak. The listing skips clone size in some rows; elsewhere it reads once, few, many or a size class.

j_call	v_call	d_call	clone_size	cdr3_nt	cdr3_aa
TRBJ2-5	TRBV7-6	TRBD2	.	TGTGCCAGCAGCTTATCCCGAGCCGGAGCGGGGGAGACCCAGTACTTC	CASSLSRAGAGETQYF
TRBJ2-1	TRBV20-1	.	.	TGCAGTGCTAGAGATCAAGCTAAGCAGTTCTTC	CSARDQAKQFF
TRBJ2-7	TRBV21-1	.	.	TGTGCCAGCAGCAAGAGGCATTGTTCGGGCGGGAGGCGCCCCACCTACGAGCAGTACTTC	CASSKRHCSGGRRPTYEQYF
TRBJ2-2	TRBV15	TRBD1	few	TGTGCCACCAGCAGGGACGACAGGGAGACCGGGGAGCTGTTTTTT	CATSRDDRETGELFF
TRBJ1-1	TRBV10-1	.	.	TGCGCCAGCTCTCAAGTGGTCAACACTGAAGCTTTCTTT	CASSQVVNTEAFF
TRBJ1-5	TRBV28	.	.	TGTGCCAGCAGTTTTAAACAGGGTTCTATTCAGCCCCAGCATTTT	CASSFKQGSIQPQHF
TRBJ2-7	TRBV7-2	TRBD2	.	TGTGCCAACAGCTTACTAGCGGGAGTGGGTGAGCAGTACTTC	CANSLLAGVGEQYF
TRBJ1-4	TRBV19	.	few	TGTGCCAGTAGTACAACGGGACAAGGCTTCCCGGTTTTT	CASSTTGQGFPVF
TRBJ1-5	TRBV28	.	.	TGTGCCAGCAGTTTATGGGCGGTTAGCAATCAGCCCCAGCATTTT	CASSLWAVSNQPQHF
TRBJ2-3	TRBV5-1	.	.	TGCGCCAGCAGCTTGGCCGGGAGCGGCACAGATACGCAGTATTTT	CASSLAGSGTDTQYF
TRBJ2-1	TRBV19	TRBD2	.	TGTGCCAGTAGTACACTAGCGGGAGGGGAGCAGTTCTTC	CASSTLAGGEQFF
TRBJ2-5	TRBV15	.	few	TGTGCCACCAGCAGAGTGTGGCCAGCAACGTACCAAGAGACCCAGTACTTC	CATSRVWPATYQETQYF
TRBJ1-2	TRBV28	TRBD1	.	TGTGCCAGCTTATATCCCCAGGGGGGGCATGGCTACACCTTC	CASLYPQGGHGYTF
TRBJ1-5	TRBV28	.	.	TGTGCCAGCAGTTTGGTCGGTAGCAATCAGCCCCAGCATTTT	CASSLVGSNQPQHF
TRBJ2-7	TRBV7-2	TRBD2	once	TGTGCCAGCAGCTTTACCACCGGGGGGAGGGAGCAGTACTTC	CASSFTTGGREQYF
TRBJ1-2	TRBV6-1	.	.	TGTGCCAGCAGTGAAACCCAGGGTGGATATGGCTACACCTTC	CASSETQGGYGYTF